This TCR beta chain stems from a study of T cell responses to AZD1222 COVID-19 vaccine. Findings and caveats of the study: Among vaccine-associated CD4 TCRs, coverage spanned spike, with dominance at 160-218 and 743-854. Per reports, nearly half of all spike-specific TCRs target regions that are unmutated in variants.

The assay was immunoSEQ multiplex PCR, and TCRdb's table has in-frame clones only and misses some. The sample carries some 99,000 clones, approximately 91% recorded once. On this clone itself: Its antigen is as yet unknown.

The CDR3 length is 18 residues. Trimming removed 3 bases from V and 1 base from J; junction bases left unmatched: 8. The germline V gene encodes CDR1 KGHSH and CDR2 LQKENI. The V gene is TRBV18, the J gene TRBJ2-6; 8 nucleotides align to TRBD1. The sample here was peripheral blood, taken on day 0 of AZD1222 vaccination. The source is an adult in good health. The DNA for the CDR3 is TGTGCCAGCTCACCTCAGGCACAGGGGGATTCTGGGGCCAACGTCCTGACTTTC. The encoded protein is CASSPQAQGDSGANVLTF.